The 21 T cell receptor beta chains below were found in one sample sequenced in a study of cytomegalovirus exposure and HLA in healthy donors. The PCR had 60 Vbeta and 13 Jbeta primers. Measured with immunoSEQ multiplex PCR; TCRdb has only the in-frame clones, and not every one. The sample includes 150,000 to 160,000 clones, more than 75% of them seen just once. Sequencing was performed on PBMCs. The receptor set was obtained from a man aged 25-45 years in good health and CMV-seropositive.

The genes are TRBV7-2 and TRBJ1-1, with D uncertain. The CDR3 runs to 12 residues. Trimming cost V 2 bases and J 3 bases, with 4 bases left between them. Germline lookup yields CDR1 SGHTA and CDR2 FQGNSA. The CDR3, as DNA: TGTGCCAGCAGCTTATATTACACTGAAGCTTTCTTT. It codes for CASSLYYTEAFF.

The rearrangement links TRBV27 to TRBJ2-5; 10 nucleotides agree with TRBD2. TRBJ2-7 explains the end of the DNA better; the J call may be wrong. The CDR3 extends over 14 amino acids. Germline CDR1 reads MNHEY; CDR2 reads SMNVEV (reference sequence). The CDR3 reads CASSGTSAAYEQYF. CDR3 nucleotides: TGTGCCAGCAGTGGGACTAGCGCTGCCTACGAGCAGTACTTC.

The chain recombines TRBV2 with TRBJ2-7, with 14 bases that match TRBD2. The germline V gene has CDR1 SNHLY and CDR2 FYNNEI. Trimming removed 6 bases from V and 3 bases from J; junction bases left unmatched: 13. The CDR3 spans 18 residues. The CDR3 is CASRGGLAGAKGNYEQYF. CDR3 in DNA: TGTGCCAGCAGGGGGGGACTAGCGGGAGCAAAGGGAAACTACGAGCAGTACTTC.

The gene calls are TRBV6-5 and TRBJ2-3; 8 bases are shared with TRBD1. V dropped 0 bases and J dropped 5; count of bases not matched to a gene: 7. This CDR3 spans 16 amino acids. Germline CDR1 MNHEY, CDR2 SVGAGI. Here the CDR3 DNA reads TGTGCCAGCAGTTACTCGATCAGGGGGCGAGGAGATACGCAGTATTTT. Encoded protein: CASSYSIRGRGDTQYF.

This chain links TRBV6-6 with TRBJ1-5; weak D call: TRBD1 (5 bases). The germline CDR1 and CDR2 sequences are MNHNY and SVGAGI (reference sequence). CDR3 length: 11 amino acids. V lost 5 bases to trimming and J lost 6 bases, with 5 bases between them. The chain's CDR3 is CASSQGQPQHF. For the CDR3, the DNA is TGTGCCAGCAGTCAGGGTCAGCCCCAGCATTTT.

The V and J genes are TRBV4-1 and TRBJ2-3; 11 bases match TRBD1. Trimming cost V 6 bases and J 4 bases; bases outside gene matches: 9. The CDR3 extends over 16 amino acids. In germline, CDR1 is MGHRA, CDR2 YSYEKL. The CDR3 reads CASRLGTGGQADTQYF. CDR3 in DNA: TGCGCCAGCAGGTTAGGGACAGGGGGTCAGGCAGATACGCAGTATTTT.

This chain connects TRBV28 to TRBJ2-5, with D possibly TRBD1 on 6 matching bases. The J call may be faulty, since TRBJ2-7 better matches the DNA end. CDR3 length: 15 residues. Germline V gives CDR1 MDHEN, CDR2 SYDVKM. As DNA, the CDR3 is TGTGCCAGCAGTCCAGGGGCCGCCAGCTCCTACGAGCAGTACTTC. It codes for CASSPGAASSYEQYF.

This chain connects TRBV28 to TRBJ2-2, with D uncertain. The CDR3 is 12 residues long. Germline V gives CDR1 MDHEN, CDR2 SYDVKM. With 6 bases removed from V and 8 bases from J, the gap between germline ends came to 10 bases. DNA for the CDR3: TGTGCCAGCAGCCTAAAGTGGGGGGAGCTGTTTTTT. This gives the protein CASSLKWGELFF.

This clone was detected only once. Other DNA sequences of this sample code for an identical CDR3. This chain connects TRBV4-1 to TRBJ1-2, with D possibly TRBD1 on 6 matching bases. Germline values: CDR1 MGHRA, CDR2 YSYEKL. CDR3 length: 15 amino acids. V lost 4 bases and J lost 0, with 12 bases in between. Written as DNA, the CDR3 is TGCGCCAGCAGCCCCACCGGGACACCTAACTATGGCTACACCTTC. The encoded protein is CASSPTGTPNYGYTF.

This chain joins TRBV19 and TRBJ1-2; perhaps TRBD1 as D (5 bases). V was cut by 2 bases and J by 7 bases, with 8 bases left in between. The CDR3 has 12 residues. Germline V lookup: CDR1 LNHDA, CDR2 SQIVND (reference sequence). CDR3 nucleotide sequence: TGTGCCAGTAGTATACAGGGTATTGGCTACACCTTC. This encodes CASSIQGIGYTF.

The chain links TRBV9 to TRBJ2-2; D not resolved. The V end lost 2 bases, the J end lost 6 bases, and 5 bases lay between the germline ends. The CDR3 runs 12 residues. Germline V gene data show CDR1 as SGDLS and CDR2 as YYNGEE. The CDR3 region is CASSVRSGELFF. The CDR3, as DNA: TGTGCCAGCAGCGTTAGATCCGGGGAGCTGTTTTTT.

V gene TRBV18 combines with J gene TRBJ1-1; D is possibly TRBD1 (5 bases). Germline values: CDR1 KGHSH, CDR2 LQKENI. V lost 0 bases to trimming and J lost 6 bases, with 14 bases between them. This CDR3 region has 15 residues. The CDR3 nucleotides are TGTGCCAGCTCACCACCGGGGGGGGATGGCGCTGAAGCTTTCTTT. Its protein is CASSPPGGDGAEAFF.

The chain couples TRBV27 to TRBJ1-2; D unclear. This CDR3 region has 14 residues. V lost 3 bases and J 1 base, leaving 9 bases between the germline ends. Germline values: CDR1 MNHEY, CDR2 SMNVEV (reference sequence). CDR3 region: CASSLNSFNYGYTF. The CDR3 nucleotides are TGTGCCAGCAGTTTGAACAGTTTTAACTATGGCTACACCTTC.

This clone has only one observation. V and J are TRBV10-2 and TRBJ1-1; the D is unclear. The V and J ends lost 4 bases and 6 bases respectively, with 6 bases between them. There are 11 residues in the CDR3. From germline, CDR1 is WSHSY and CDR2 SAAADI. As DNA, the CDR3 is TGCGCCAGCAGTGTACTGGCTGAAGCTTTCTTT. This encodes CASSVLAEAFF.

V and J are TRBV28 and TRBJ2-7; 11 nucleotides match TRBD2. CDR3 length: 20 amino acids. From germline, CDR1 is MDHEN and CDR2 SYDVKM. V shed 3 bases, J shed 2 bases, and the junction held 18 bases outside the gene matches. The CDR3 bases are TGTGCCAGCAGTTTCCCCCCTACTAGCGGGAGCCCCAAGACGCCCTACGAGCAGTACTTC. Encoded protein: CASSFPPTSGSPKTPYEQYF.

The CDR3 region is CASSRSGGGELFF. Here the CDR3 DNA reads TGTGCCAGCTCACGTTCCGGGGGCGGGGAGCTGTTTTTT. The V and J genes are TRBV18 and TRBJ2-2, with a possible D match to TRBD2 (6 bases). This CDR3 region has 13 residues. V lost 4 bases and J 7 bases, leaving 10 bases between the germline ends. Germline loops: CDR1 KGHSH, CDR2 LQKENI.

J is TRBJ1-5 and V is TRBV5-6; D might be TRBD1 (5 bases). Germline loops: CDR1 SGHDT, CDR2 YYEEEE. There are 14 residues in the CDR3. V was trimmed by 0 bases and J by 14 bases, leaving 18 bases between them. Written as DNA, the CDR3 is TGTGCCAGCAGCTTGGGAGGGGTCAGCGGGAACAAGCATTTT. Its protein product is CASSLGGVSGNKHF. Variable domain in full (rest from reference TRBV5-6 and TRBJ1-5): DAGVTQSPTHLIKTRGQQVTLRCSPKSGHDTVSWYQQALGQGPQFIFQYYEEEERQRGNFPDRFSGHQFPNYSSELNVNALLLGDSALYLCASSLGGVSGNKHFGDGTRLSIL.

The rearrangement links TRBV5-4 to TRBJ1-1; 9 positions match TRBD1. The CDR3 totals 16 residues. J lost 0 bases, V lost 7 bases, and 10 bases had no gene match. Germline values: CDR1 SGHNT, CDR2 YYREEE (reference sequence). The CDR3 DNA sequence: TGTGCCAGCTCAGCCGGGACAGGGAGACTGAACACTGAAGCTTTCTTT. Protein sequence: CASSAGTGRLNTEAFF.

The chain employs TRBV11-2 and TRBJ2-7; no firm D call. Trimming pared 6 bases from V and 0 bases from J, leaving 12 bases between. CDR3 length: 14 amino acids. Germline CDR1 is SGHAT and CDR2 is FQNNGV. CDR3 residues: CASSSGGFSYEQYF. CDR3 DNA sequence: TGTGCCAGCAGTTCCGGTGGTTTCTCCTACGAGCAGTACTTC.

The V gene is TRBV2, the J gene TRBJ2-7; a weak D match, TRBD2 (6 bases). Germline lookup yields CDR1 SNHLY and CDR2 FYNNEI. CDR3 length: 12 amino acids. V was clipped by 7 bases and J by 4 bases, with 11 bases between them. The CDR3 nucleotides read TGTGCCAGCATAGGTGCGGGGTACGAGCAGTACTTC. Protein: CASIGAGYEQYF.

This chain uses TRBV5-6 with TRBJ1-1; TRBD1 matches 8 bases. CDR3 length equals 14 residues. Germline V lookup: CDR1 SGHDT, CDR2 YYEEEE. After removal of 4 bases from V and 3 bases from J, the junction contained 5 bases not matched to a gene. The CDR3: CASSARQGHTEAFF. In DNA form, the CDR3 reads TGTGCCAGCAGCGCCAGACAGGGGCACACTGAAGCTTTCTTT.